This entry describes one TCR beta chain. The CDR3 loop spans 16 amino acids. V was pared by 5 bases and J by 4 bases, with 18 bases between. Germline V gene sequence: CDR1 SGDLS, CDR2 YYNGEE. The data originate from a study of PD-1 blockade in classical Hodgkin lymphoma. The method was immunoSEQ multiplex PCR; TCRdb's version includes in-frame clones alone and lacks a portion of them. The sample includes some 96,000 clones, over 80% of them seen just once. Patients all relapsed after autologous stem cell transplantation, and there was variation in brentuximab vedotin exposure. This TCR came from a human donor with classical Hodgkin lymphoma. The V gene is TRBV9, the J gene TRBJ2-2; perhaps D is TRBD1 or TRBD2 (5 bases each). This sample comprised peripheral blood mononuclear cells (PBMCs), obtained at baseline. Written as DNA, the CDR3 is TGTGCCAGCAGGGCCCCTGGGGGAGAAGGCACCGGGGAGCTGTTTTTT. Translated: CASRAPGGEGTGELFF.